The rows below give T cell receptor beta chains drawn from one sample of a study of CXCR4 blockade with PD-1 therapy in pancreatic cancer. Assay used: immunoSEQ multiplex PCR; TCRdb lists only in-frame clones, some missing. Of about 15,000 clones in the sample, 55% to 85% are singletons; the top ten hold approximately 6%. What was sequenced was tumor tissue. The receptor set was obtained from a human donor with pancreatic ductal adenocarcinoma. The CDR3 runs from the conserved cysteine through the conserved F or W. D genes are given only for firm matches. Clone size appears in some rows only: once, few, many, or a class for an expanded clone.

size: NA; J: TRBJ2-7; V: TRBV5-1; D: NA; length: 14; DNA: TGCGCCAGCAGCTTACAGGGCCTCTCCTACGAGCAGTACTTC; CDR3: CASSLQGLSYEQYF
size: NA; J: TRBJ2-1; V: TRBV19; D: TRBD2; length: 15; DNA: TGTGCCAGTAGTACCTCTAGCGGATCGTACAATGAGCAGTTCTTC; CDR3: CASSTSSGSYNEQFF
size: NA; J: TRBJ2-7; V: TRBV9; D: NA; length: 14; DNA: TGTGCCAGCAGCGTAGCCCCTAGCCCCCACGAGCAGTACTTC; CDR3: CASSVAPSPHEQYF
size: NA; J: TRBJ2-2; V: TRBV28; D: NA; length: 12; DNA: TGTGCCAGCACACGAGTGGCCGGGGAGCTGTTTTTT; CDR3: CASTRVAGELFF
size: NA; J: TRBJ1-3; V: TRBV9; D: NA; length: 16; DNA: TGTGCCAGCAGCGTAGGGTCCAGTGACTCTGGAAACACCATATATTTT; CDR3: CASSVGSSDSGNTIYF
size: NA; J: TRBJ2-3; V: TRBV30; D: NA; length: 13; DNA: TGTGCCTGGAGTTTAAGGGGATCAGATACGCAGTATTTT; CDR3: CAWSLRGSDTQYF
size: few; J: TRBJ1-4; V: TRBV6-8; D: NA; length: 14; DNA: TGTGCCAGCATCCCCGACCGGGAGGGGGAAAAACTGTTTTTT; CDR3: CASIPDREGEKLFF
size: NA; J: TRBJ1-1; V: TRBV28; D: NA; length: 15; DNA: TGTGCCAGCAGCTCCTCTCCGACCGGGGCGATTGGGGCTTTCTTT; CDR3: CASSSSPTGAIGAFF
size: NA; J: TRBJ1-1; V: TRBV18; D: NA; length: 14; DNA: TGTGCCAGCTCACCAGGACAGTCGAACACTGAAGCTTTCTTT; CDR3: CASSPGQSNTEAFF
size: NA; J: TRBJ2-3; V: TRBV14; D: TRBD2; length: 15; DNA: TGTGCCAGCAGCCCCTGGACTAGCGGCACAGATACGCAGTATTTT; CDR3: CASSPWTSGTDTQYF
size: once; J: TRBJ2-7; V: TRBV14; D: NA; length: 13; DNA: TGTGCCAGCAGCCCCTCCGGGTTTGGGGAGCAGTACTTC; CDR3: CASSPSGFGEQYF
size: few; J: TRBJ2-3; V: TRBV6-8; D: NA; length: 15; DNA: TGTGCCAGCAGTTTGGGATTGAGGAGCACAGATACGCAGTATTTT; CDR3: CASSLGLRSTDTQYF
size: NA; J: TRBJ2-1; V: TRBV19; D: NA; length: 19; DNA: TGTGCCAGTAGTATACTCCATAGCCGGGGGAGGAGCTCCTACAATGAGCAATTCTTC; CDR3: CASSILHSRGRSSYNEQFF
size: NA; J: TRBJ1-5; V: TRBV19; D: NA; length: 17; DNA: TGTGCCAGTAGCATTGCCCCTCCAGGGGTTAGCAATCAGCCCCAGCATTTT; CDR3: CASSIAPPGVSNQPQHF
size: few; J: TRBJ2-3; V: TRBV19; D: NA; length: 13; DNA: TGTGCCAGTAGCGGGAGTGGTACAGATACGCAGTATTTT; CDR3: CASSGSGTDTQYF
size: NA; J: TRBJ2-1; V: TRBV11-3; D: NA; length: 14; DNA: TGTGCCAGCAGCTTTATTATGGGTGCGCGCGAGCAGTTCTTC; CDR3: CASSFIMGAREQFF
size: NA; J: TRBJ2-5; V: TRBV9; D: NA; length: 14; DNA: TGTGCCAGCAGCGGACGACTGAAAGGGGAGACCCAGTACTTC; CDR3: CASSGRLKGETQYF
size: NA; J: TRBJ2-1; V: TRBV29-1; D: NA; length: 12; DNA: TGCAGCGTTGAACTGGGGGGCTATGAGCAGTTCTTC; CDR3: CSVELGGYEQFF
size: NA; J: TRBJ1-1; V: TRBV30; D: NA; length: 11; DNA: TGTGCCTGGAAGGAGAACACTGAAGCTTTCTTT; CDR3: CAWKENTEAFF
size: large; J: TRBJ2-7; V: TRBV4-1; D: NA; length: 13; DNA: TGCGCCAGCAGCCCGACAGCTGGGTTCGAGCAGTACTTC; CDR3: CASSPTAGFEQYF
size: few; J: TRBJ2-7; V: TRBV9; D: TRBD2; length: 16; DNA: TGTGCCAGCAGCGCCGGACTAGCGGGAGTAGGCTACGAGCAGTACTTC; CDR3: CASSAGLAGVGYEQYF
size: NA; J: TRBJ2-2; V: TRBV28; D: TRBD2; length: 15; DNA: TGTGCCAGCAGTTTACTAGCGGGAGAGGCCGGGGAGCTGTTTTTT; CDR3: CASSLLAGEAGELFF
size: NA; J: TRBJ2-5; V: TRBV5-1; D: TRBD2; length: 18; DNA: TGCGCCAGCATAGGATATGGACTAGCGGGAGAGACGGGAGAGACCCAGTACTTC; CDR3: CASIGYGLAGETGETQYF
size: NA; J: TRBJ1-3; V: TRBV19; D: NA; length: 17; DNA: TGTGCCAGTAGTATGGAGGGCAGGAAATACTCTGGAAACACCATATATTTT; CDR3: CASSMEGRKYSGNTIYF
size: NA; J: TRBJ2-1; V: TRBV6-8; D: NA; length: 16; DNA: TGTGCCAGCAGTTACCGGGACTCAGCTTACGATAATGAGCAGTTCTTC; CDR3: CASSYRDSAYDNEQFF
size: once; J: TRBJ2-7; V: TRBV30; D: NA; length: 12; DNA: TGTGCCTGGACGGGACAACCCTACGAGCAGTACTTC; CDR3: CAWTGQPYEQYF
size: NA; J: TRBJ2-6; V: TRBV5-1; D: TRBD1; length: 18; DNA: TGCGCCAGCAGCTCCCGGGACAGGGGAATCTCTGGGGCCAACGTCCTGACTTTC; CDR3: CASSSRDRGISGANVLTF
size: NA; J: TRBJ2-7; V: TRBV23-1; D: NA; length: 14; DNA: TGCGCCAGCAGCTCCGGGATAGGTATATACGAGCAGTACTTC; CDR3: CASSSGIGIYEQYF
size: NA; J: TRBJ1-2; V: TRBV15; D: TRBD1; length: 15; DNA: TGTGCCACCAGCAGAGAGGGACAGGGCGAGTATGGCTACACCTTC; CDR3: CATSREGQGEYGYTF
size: NA; J: TRBJ1-5; V: TRBV28; D: NA; length: 14; DNA: TGTGCCAGCAGTTTCAGAGGGCGTAATCAGCCCCAGCATTTT; CDR3: CASSFRGRNQPQHF
size: NA; J: TRBJ1-1; V: TRBV29-1; D: NA; length: 13; DNA: TGCAGCGTTGAGGCAGGGCAGAACACTGAAGCTTTCTTT; CDR3: CSVEAGQNTEAFF
size: NA; J: TRBJ1-2; V: TRBV30; D: NA; length: 14; DNA: TGTGCCTGGAGACCCGGGACCCCTTACTATGGCTACACCTTC; CDR3: CAWRPGTPYYGYTF
size: NA; J: TRBJ2-7; V: TRBV28; D: NA; length: 12; DNA: TGTGCCAGCAGTTCGCTAGGAAGCGAGCAGTACTTC; CDR3: CASSSLGSEQYF
size: few; J: TRBJ1-6; V: TRBV2; D: NA; length: 12; DNA: TGTGCCAGCAGACAGGAGAATTCACCCCTCCACTTT; CDR3: CASRQENSPLHF
size: NA; J: TRBJ2-1; V: TRBV11-3; D: NA; length: 15; DNA: TGTGCCAGCACCCCGTTGGGGTCCAACTACAATGAGCAGTTCTTC; CDR3: CASTPLGSNYNEQFF
size: NA; J: TRBJ1-2; V: TRBV19; D: NA; length: 15; DNA: TGTGCCAGTATCCAAGACCCTGGCCACAACTATGGCTACACCTTC; CDR3: CASIQDPGHNYGYTF
size: NA; J: TRBJ2-3; V: TRBV5-1; D: NA; length: 15; DNA: TGCGCCAGCAGTGTGGCGGGGCCACACCAAGATACGCAGTATTTT; CDR3: CASSVAGPHQDTQYF
size: NA; J: TRBJ1-5; V: TRBV14; D: NA; length: 12; DNA: TGTGCCAGCAGCCTCGGGATCCAGCCCCAGCATTTT; CDR3: CASSLGIQPQHF
size: NA; J: TRBJ2-3; V: TRBV28; D: NA; length: 12; DNA: TGTGCCAGCAGTAAAAACACAGATACGCAGTATTTT; CDR3: CASSKNTDTQYF
size: NA; J: TRBJ2-7; V: TRBV19; D: NA; length: 15; DNA: TGTGCCAGTATGGGAGTGAGGGAGGCGTCCTACGAGCAGTACTTC; CDR3: CASMGVREASYEQYF
size: few; J: TRBJ2-3; V: TRBV11-3; D: NA; length: 15; DNA: TGTGCCAGCAGCTTAGTGGCTGGCTTAGCGGATACGCAGTATTTT; CDR3: CASSLVAGLADTQYF
size: NA; J: TRBJ1-2; V: TRBV5-1; D: TRBD1; length: 14; DNA: TGCGCCAGCAGCTTGAGCAACAGGGGATATGGCTACACCTTC; CDR3: CASSLSNRGYGYTF
size: NA; J: TRBJ2-1; V: TRBV15; D: TRBD2; length: 16; DNA: TGTGCCACCAGCAGGGGGGAGGGACTCTTTTACAATGAGCAGTTCTTC; CDR3: CATSRGEGLFYNEQFF
size: once; J: TRBJ1-3; V: TRBV30; D: NA; length: 11; DNA: TGTGCCTGGAAAACTGGAAACACCATATATTTT; CDR3: CAWKTGNTIYF
size: NA; J: TRBJ2-7; V: TRBV10-3; D: NA; length: 14; DNA: TGTGCCATCAGTGAGGCCGGGACCTCTCGGGAGCAGTACTTC; CDR3: CAISEAGTSREQYF
size: NA; J: TRBJ2-5; V: TRBV5-1; D: NA; length: 14; DNA: TGCGCCAGCAGCTTGGGACAAGTCCAAGAGACCCAGTACTTC; CDR3: CASSLGQVQETQYF
size: NA; J: TRBJ2-2; V: TRBV19; D: TRBD2; length: 16; DNA: TGTGCCAGTAGTAACCTAGCGGGAGTCGGGACCGGGGAGCTGTTTTTT; CDR3: CASSNLAGVGTGELFF
size: few; J: TRBJ2-1; V: TRBV19; D: TRBD2; length: 17; DNA: TGTGCCAGCGGAAGGGCCTCCCTAGCGGACGGTTACAATGAGCAGTTCTTC; CDR3: CASGRASLADGYNEQFF
size: NA; J: TRBJ2-2; V: TRBV12-1; D: NA; length: 17; DNA: TGTGCCAGCAGCTCGCCCTCTACAGGGGAAAACACCGGGGAGCTGTTTTTT; CDR3: CASSSPSTGENTGELFF
size: NA; J: TRBJ1-1; V: TRBV28; D: NA; length: 14; DNA: TGTGCCAGCAGTTTGTACAGATTGAACACTGAAGCTTTCTTT; CDR3: CASSLYRLNTEAFF
size: few; J: TRBJ2-1; V: TRBV4-1; D: NA; length: 14; DNA: TGCGCCAGCAGCCTCCGGGACAACTACAATGAGCAGTTCTTC; CDR3: CASSLRDNYNEQFF
size: NA; J: TRBJ1-2; V: TRBV28; D: NA; length: 15; DNA: TGTGCCAGCAGCGGAGGACAGTTAGCTAACTATGGCTACACCTTC; CDR3: CASSGGQLANYGYTF